A single sample gave rise to the 26 T cell receptor beta chains below, sequenced in a study of radiation and T cells in renal cell carcinoma. The time point is: blood 2 weeks post-SBRT. Treatment noted: 15 Gy SBRT to primary tumor, nephrectomy 4 weeks later. Sequenced by immunoSEQ multiplex PCR; TCRdb stores in-frame clones only, minus some. In the table there are around 70,000 clones, roughly 82% of which are singletons. The source material was blood, sampled from a patient whose treatment included radiotherapy and nephrectomy. The receptors shown here come from a man between 60 and 75 years old with renal cell carcinoma.

This clone has only one observation. The chain employs TRBV2 and TRBJ2-3; tentatively, D is TRBD2 (5 bases). V was shortened by 6 bases and J by 6 bases, with 19 bases between the two germline ends. CDR1 is SNHLY and CDR2 is FYNNEI in the germline V gene. The CDR3 has 15 amino acids. As DNA, the CDR3 is TGTGCCAGCAGCGCTACTGGACTGTCCCCGGATACGCAGTATTTT. It specifies CASSATGLSPDTQYF.

V gene TRBV10-3 combines with J gene TRBJ2-3, with 11 nucleotides matching TRBD2. J lost 4 bases, V lost 2 bases, and 8 bases had no gene match. The CDR3 is 17 amino acids. CDR1 and CDR2 from the germline V gene are ENHRY and SYGVKD. The CDR3 protein is CAISEPVAGGLSDTQYF. CDR3 nucleotides: TGTGCCATCAGTGAGCCGGTAGCGGGAGGGCTGTCAGATACGCAGTATTTT.

The chain recombines TRBV28 with TRBJ1-5, with D possibly TRBD1 on 5 matching bases. The CDR3 sequence is 14 residues long. Germline CDR1 is MDHEN and CDR2 is SYDVKM. The ends were cut back, 10 bases at V and 5 bases at J, with 18 bases in the middle. This CDR3 is CATQRGADYQPQHF. Written as DNA, the CDR3 is TGTGCCACCCAACGAGGGGCAGATTATCAGCCCCAGCATTTT.

The V and J genes are TRBV19 and TRBJ1-1; TRBD1 might be the D (6 bases). Per germline, CDR1 LNHDA and CDR2 SQIVND (reference sequence). CDR3 length: 15 amino acids. With 4 bases removed from V and 3 bases from J, the gap between germline ends came to 15 bases. Here the CDR3 reads CASSKGTGADTEAFF. The CDR3 DNA follows: TGTGCCAGTAGTAAAGGGACGGGGGCGGACACTGAAGCTTTCTTT.

The V gene is TRBV5-5, the J gene TRBJ1-4; a weak D match, TRBD1 (5 bases). CDR3 length equals 16 residues. Deletions cut 4 bases from V and 0 bases from J, with 13 bases between. CDR1 is SGHKS and CDR2 is YYEKEE in the germline V gene (reference sequence). This CDR3 reads CASSVRGSPTNEKLFF. CDR3 nucleotide sequence: TGTGCCAGCAGCGTCCGGGGGTCCCCAACTAATGAAAAACTGTTTTTT.

The J gene is TRBJ1-1, the V gene TRBV28; no clear D gene. V lost 4 bases to trimming and J lost 4 bases, with 19 bases between them. The CDR3 contains 16 residues. Germline assignment: CDR1 MDHEN and CDR2 SYDVKM. The CDR3 loop is CASSSAGWLVGTEAFF. The CDR3 region has the DNA TGTGCCAGCAGTTCCGCCGGCTGGTTAGTAGGCACTGAAGCTTTCTTT.

The rearrangement uses TRBV5-6 and TRBJ1-4, with TRBD1 as a possible D gene (6 bases). Germline V gives CDR1 SGHDT, CDR2 YYEEEE. CDR3 size: 15 residues. Trimming cost V 0 bases and J 7 bases, with 13 bases left between them. CDR3 residues: CASSLAGGRGEKLFF. The CDR3 bases are TGTGCCAGCAGCTTGGCGGGGGGGCGAGGTGAAAAACTGTTTTTT.

The J gene is TRBJ2-1, the V gene TRBV12-5; 12 bases agree with TRBD2. The CDR3 is 16 residues long. Germline V gene lookup returns CDR1 LGHNT and CDR2 FRNRAP. Trimming cost V 8 bases and J 0 bases; bases outside gene matches: 5. The CDR3 DNA is TGTGCTAGTCAGCTAGCGGGAGGGAGCTCCTACAATGAGCAGTTCTTC. Protein sequence: CASQLAGGSSYNEQFF.

This rearrangement joins TRBV28 to TRBJ1-4; no firm D call. The CDR3 covers 17 residues. CDR1 is MDHEN and CDR2 is SYDVKM in the germline V gene. V lost 6 bases to trimming and J lost 0 bases, with 17 bases between them. The CDR3 nucleotides are TGTGCCAGCAGCCCCATGGGTGGACTTGCAACTAATGAAAAACTGTTTTTT. This codes for CASSPMGGLATNEKLFF.

The chain is built from TRBV25-1 and TRBJ1-5; D is unclear. The germline gives CDR1 MGHDK, CDR2 SYGVNS. The CDR3 covers 15 residues. The V and J ends lost 2 bases and 1 base respectively, with 9 bases between them. The CDR3 bases are TGTGCCAGCAGTGAACGAGGACCGAGCAATCAGCCCCAGCATTTT. It is translated as CASSERGPSNQPQHF. Variable domain in full (rest from reference TRBV25-1 and TRBJ1-5): EADIYQTPRYLVIGTGKKITLECSQTMGHDKMYWYQQDPGMELHLIHYSYGVNSTEKGDLSSESTVSRIRTEHFPLTLESARPSHTSQYLCASSERGPSNQPQHFGDGTRLSIL.

V gene TRBV4-2 combines with J gene TRBJ2-1; no clear D gene. With 0 bases removed from V and 9 bases from J, the gap between germline ends came to 9 bases. The CDR3 is 13 amino acids. CDR1 and CDR2 (germline): LGHNA, YNFKEQ. The DNA for the CDR3 is TGTGCCAGCAGCCAAGAAGGGCTTTCTGAGCAGTTCTTC. Its translation: CASSQEGLSEQFF.

The chain joins TRBV29-1 to TRBJ2-1; 9 bases are shared with TRBD1. The V gene end was trimmed by 6 bases and the J gene end by 8 bases; junction bases not matched to a gene: 8. The V gene's germline CDR1 is SQVTM and CDR2 ANQGSEA. CDR3 length: 13 amino acids. The CDR3 region is CSVAGTGSDEQFF. The CDR3 bases are TGCAGCGTCGCCGGGACAGGGTCCGATGAGCAGTTCTTC.

This clone showed up just a few times. V gene TRBV27 combines with J gene TRBJ2-7; D uncertain. Trimming shortened V by 6 bases and J by 3 bases, and 12 bases separated the two germline ends. The CDR3 spans 13 residues. In germline, CDR1 is MNHEY, CDR2 SMNVEV (reference sequence). The CDR3 here is CASSHGLIYEQYF. The CDR3 DNA reads TGTGCCAGCAGCCACGGCTTAATCTACGAGCAGTACTTC.

This clone is termed large. The J gene is TRBJ1-5, the V gene TRBV7-9, with a possible D match to TRBD1 (6 bases). This CDR3 region has 16 residues. The germline V gene has CDR1 SEHNR and CDR2 FQNEAQ (reference sequence). V was trimmed by 5 bases and J by 3 bases, leaving 17 bases between them. In nucleotides, the CDR3 is TGTGCCAGCAGCGCGACAGGCTCTCGGAACAATCAGCCCCAGCATTTT. Its protein product is CASSATGSRNNQPQHF.

The V and J genes are TRBV29-1 and TRBJ1-4, with D perhaps TRBD1 (5 bases). Deletions cut 7 bases from V and 6 bases from J, with 18 bases between. Germline loops: CDR1 SQVTM, CDR2 ANQGSEA. This CDR3 is 14 amino acids long. The CDR3 loop reads CSALRQQRDEKLFF. DNA of the CDR3: TGCAGCGCCCTCAGACAGCAGAGAGATGAAAAACTGTTTTTT.

By sample fraction, this clone is medium-sized. V usage is TRBV6-1 and J usage is TRBJ2-2; D not resolved. V was cut by 11 bases and J by 1 base, with 8 bases left in between. CDR1 and CDR2 from the germline V gene are MNHNS and SASEGT. CDR3 length: 12 amino acids. The CDR3 is CASRQNTGELFF. CDR3 sequence (DNA): TGTGCCTCGAGACAGAACACCGGGGAGCTGTTTTTT.

This rearrangement joins TRBV7-7 to TRBJ2-7; TRBD2 is a possible D gene (7 bases). Trimming stripped 5 bases from V and 3 bases from J, with 17 bases between. Germline CDR1 and CDR2: SSHAT and FNYEAQ (reference sequence). This CDR3 has 15 amino acids. In DNA form, the CDR3 reads TGTGCCAGCAGCCCTCAGGCGGGGGCAGGCTACGAGCAGTACTTC. This translates into CASSPQAGAGYEQYF.

The CDR3 bases are TGTGCCAGCAGTTTATATGGTCAGGGCCCGAACACTGAAGCTTTCTTT. Translating it yields CASSLYGQGPNTEAFF. This chain links TRBV28 with TRBJ1-1, with a tentative D call TRBD1 (5 bases). In germline, CDR1 is MDHEN, CDR2 SYDVKM. V shed 1 base and J shed 1 base, with 13 bases lying between them. There are 16 residues in the CDR3.

This clone was counted a few times. The chain carries TRBV7-6 and TRBJ1-3, with D unclear. The CDR3 spans 12 residues. Between the trimmed V and J ends, which lost 10 bases and 3 bases, there was a span of 10 bases. In germline, CDR1 is SGHVS, CDR2 FNYEAQ. CDR3 sequence reads: CATQDHGNTIYF. Here the CDR3 DNA reads TGTGCCACCCAAGACCATGGAAACACCATATATTTT.

The V gene is TRBV18, the J gene TRBJ1-2; D is perhaps TRBD1 (5 bases). The CDR3 consists of 13 residues. The germline V gene has CDR1 KGHSH and CDR2 LQKENI. Trimming cost V 2 bases and J 7 bases, with 11 bases left between them. CDR3 sequence (DNA): TGTGCCAGCTCACCAGGGGGTAAAGGTGGCTACACCTTC. Translating it yields CASSPGGKGGYTF. Based on the CDR3 plus reference TRBV18 and TRBJ1-2, the full variable domain is NAGVMQNPRHLVRRRGQEARLRCSPMKGHSHVYWYRQLPEEGLKFMVYLQKENIIDESGMPKERFSAEFPKEGPSILRIQQVVRGDSAAYFCASSPGGKGGYTFGSGTRLTVV.

The J gene is TRBJ1-5, the V gene TRBV28; possibly TRBD1 for D (6 bases). This CDR3 has 15 amino acids. The germline V and J ends were trimmed by 5 bases and 4 bases, with 15 bases remaining between them. CDR1 and CDR2 (germline): MDHEN, SYDVKM. The DNA for the CDR3 is TGTGCCAGCAGTCCTGGGGGCGGGAGGAATCAGCCCCAGCATTTT. Amino acid sequence: CASSPGGGRNQPQHF.

V and J are TRBV29-1 and TRBJ1-2; D is uncertain. Germline V gene data show CDR1 as SQVTM and CDR2 as ANQGSEA. The CDR3 has 12 amino acids. Between the trimmed V and J ends, which lost 7 bases and 3 bases, there was a span of 12 bases. CDR3 in amino acids: CSAWEMDYGYTF. CDR3 sequence (DNA): TGCAGCGCCTGGGAGATGGACTATGGCTACACCTTC.

The V and J genes are TRBV7-7 and TRBJ2-5; 10 bases are shared with TRBD1. Trimming removed 5 bases from V and 4 bases from J; junction bases left unmatched: 7. Germline V gene data show CDR1 as SSHAT and CDR2 as FNYEAQ (reference sequence). The CDR3 length is 15 residues. CDR3 protein: CASSVDRGRLETQYF. The CDR3 bases are TGTGCCAGCAGCGTAGACAGGGGGCGTCTAGAGACCCAGTACTTC.

The genes are TRBV7-8 and TRBJ2-5, with 7 bases identical to TRBD1. This CDR3 is 16 amino acids long. From germline, CDR1 is SGHVS and CDR2 FQNEAQ. The J segment lost 5 bases and the V segment lost 3 bases, leaving 12 bases of the junction unmatched. For the CDR3, the DNA is TGTGCCAGCAGCTTGTGGGGGCAGGGGGTTTGGGAGACCCAGTACTTC. Protein: CASSLWGQGVWETQYF.

The rearrangement uses TRBV29-1 and TRBJ1-2, with D perhaps matching TRBD1 (5 bases). CDR1 is SQVTM and CDR2 is ANQGSEA in the germline V gene. V was clipped by 4 bases and J by 5 bases, with 14 bases between them. The CDR3 length is 13 residues. The CDR3 loop reads CSVAGGDQYGYTF. Here the CDR3 DNA reads TGCAGCGTTGCTGGGGGGGACCAGTATGGCTACACCTTC.

The V and J genes are TRBV4-1 and TRBJ2-7; D could derive from TRBD1 or TRBD2 (5 bases each). The CDR3 runs 13 residues. Germline V lookup: CDR1 MGHRA, CDR2 YSYEKL. Trimming stripped 5 bases from V and 4 bases from J, with 12 bases between. The CDR3 here is CASSRGLAYEQYF. CDR3 in DNA: TGCGCCAGCAGCAGGGGCTTAGCGTACGAGCAGTACTTC.